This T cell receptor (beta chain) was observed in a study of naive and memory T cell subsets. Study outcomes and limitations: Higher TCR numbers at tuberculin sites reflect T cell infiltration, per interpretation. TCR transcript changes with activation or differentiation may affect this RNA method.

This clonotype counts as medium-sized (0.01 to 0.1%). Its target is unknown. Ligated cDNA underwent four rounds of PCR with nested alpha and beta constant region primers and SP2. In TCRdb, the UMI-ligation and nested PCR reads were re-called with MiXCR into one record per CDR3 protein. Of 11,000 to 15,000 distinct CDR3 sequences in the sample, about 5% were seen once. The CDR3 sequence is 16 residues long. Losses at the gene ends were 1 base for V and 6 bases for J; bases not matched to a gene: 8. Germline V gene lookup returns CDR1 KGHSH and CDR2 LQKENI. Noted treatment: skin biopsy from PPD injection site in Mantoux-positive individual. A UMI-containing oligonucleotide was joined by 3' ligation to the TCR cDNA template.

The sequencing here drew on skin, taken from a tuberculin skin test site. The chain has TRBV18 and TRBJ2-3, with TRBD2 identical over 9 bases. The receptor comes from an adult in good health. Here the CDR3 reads CASSPRMRGGDDTQYF. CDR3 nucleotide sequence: TGTGCCAGCTCACCACGGATGCGGGGGGGCGACGATACGCAGTATTTT.